The 27 T cell receptor beta chains given below trace back to one sample, sequenced in a study of control samples from healthy donors and cancer patients. Measured with immunoSEQ multiplex PCR; TCRdb has only the in-frame clones, and not every one. Among approximately 86,000 clones, about 89% were seen once, and the ten largest hold 20% to 25%. Sequenced input: blood. The receptor source for this set is a man aged 25-45 years in good health.

The chain links TRBV7-6 to TRBJ1-5; D not resolved. Between the trimmed V and J ends, which lost 4 bases and 5 bases, there was a span of 12 bases. The length of the CDR3 is 14 residues. Germline V lookup: CDR1 SGHVS, CDR2 FNYEAQ. CDR3 loop: CASSWGDDHQPQHF. In DNA, the CDR3 is TGTGCCAGCAGCTGGGGAGATGATCATCAGCCCCAGCATTTT.

The chain has TRBV27 and TRBJ1-4; TRBD1 is a possible D gene (5 bases). CDR3 length: 15 residues. V lost 2 bases and J 5 bases, leaving 12 bases between the germline ends. Germline lookup yields CDR1 MNHEY and CDR2 SMNVEV (reference sequence). The CDR3 protein is CASSLGGNPNEKLFF. CDR3 sequence (DNA): TGTGCCAGCAGTTTAGGGGGGAACCCCAATGAAAAACTGTTTTTT. The complete variable domain, with remaining parts taken from reference TRBV27 and TRBJ1-4, reads EAQVTQNPRYLITVTGKKLTVTCSQNMNHEYMSWYRQDPGLGLRQIYYSMNVEVTDKGDVPEGYKVSRKEKRNFPLILESPSPNQTSLYFCASSLGGNPNEKLFFGSGTQLSVL.

This clone was observed once. The chain links TRBV28 to TRBJ1-1; D gene unclear. Trimming took 2 bases from V and 0 from J, leaving 7 bases between them. Germline CDR1 MDHEN, CDR2 SYDVKM. The CDR3 contains 14 residues. This CDR3 reads CASSLGNMNTEAFF. The CDR3 DNA follows: TGTGCCAGCAGTTTAGGGAACATGAACACTGAAGCTTTCTTT.

A few counts support this clone. The rearrangement joins TRBV3-1 (or the pseudogene TRBV3-2) to TRBJ1-1; a weak D match, TRBD1 (5 bases). The CDR3 extends over 12 amino acids. Germline V gene data show CDR1 as LGHDT and CDR2 as YNNKEL (reference sequence). The V and J ends lost 4 bases and 6 bases respectively, with 9 bases between them. The CDR3, as DNA: TGTGCCAGCAGCCCCTGGGGGGCTGAAGCTTTCTTT. Translation: CASSPWGAEAFF.

The V call is TRBV9, the J call TRBJ1-1; D possibly corresponds to TRBD1 (6 bases). V lost 0 bases and J lost 3, with 18 bases in between. Germline values: CDR1 SGDLS, CDR2 YYNGEE. The CDR3 runs to 17 residues. The CDR3 spells CASSVGAGEKFYTEAFF. In DNA form, the CDR3 reads TGTGCCAGCAGCGTAGGGGCAGGGGAGAAATTTTACACTGAAGCTTTCTTT.

CDR3 sequence: CASSLGTSNSGNTIYF. The DNA of the CDR3 is TGTGCCAGCAGTTTGGGGACTTCCAACTCTGGAAACACCATATATTTT. The rearrangement links TRBV7-6 to TRBJ1-3, with D perhaps matching TRBD1 (5 bases). The V gene's germline CDR1 is SGHVS and CDR2 FNYEAQ. This CDR3 spans 16 amino acids. The V end lost 6 bases, the J end lost 0 bases, and 15 bases lay between the germline ends.

The chain joins TRBV5-1 to TRBJ1-5; TRBD1 might be the D (5 bases). CDR3 length equals 15 residues. Germline CDR1 and CDR2: SGHRS and YFSETQ. The V end lost 0 bases, the J end lost 4 bases, and 11 bases lay between the germline ends. The CDR3 DNA sequence: TGCGCCAGCAGCTTGGATGGGGGTAGGAATCAGCCCCAGCATTTT. Translation: CASSLDGGRNQPQHF.

The chain is built from TRBV6-5 and TRBJ1-2; no clear D gene. The CDR3 is 15 amino acids. The ends were cut back, 8 bases at V and 4 bases at J, with 20 bases in the middle. Germline lookup yields CDR1 MNHEY and CDR2 SVGAGI. CDR3 bases: TGTGCCAGCGAAAGTAGGGCCCTCGGTACCTATGGCTACACCTTC. Its translation is CASESRALGTYGYTF.

The chain couples TRBV24-1 to TRBJ2-7; D gene ambiguous. This CDR3 spans 16 amino acids. Trimming pared 0 bases from V and 2 bases from J, leaving 13 bases between. CDR1 is KGHDR and CDR2 is SFDVKD in the germline V gene. The CDR3 DNA is TGTGCCACCAGTGATTTGGGCGGCGGATCCACCTACGAGCAGTACTTC. Amino acid sequence: CATSDLGGGSTYEQYF.

This chain uses TRBV27 with TRBJ1-2, with D unclear. The CDR3 loop spans 13 amino acids. The germline CDR1 and CDR2 sequences are MNHEY and SMNVEV (reference sequence). V was shortened by 0 bases and J by 7 bases, with 9 bases between the two germline ends. The CDR3 sequence is CASSLSPTAGYTF. The CDR3 DNA reads TGTGCCAGCAGTTTATCCCCGACGGCTGGCTACACCTTC.

The genes are TRBV2 and TRBJ2-2; a possible D gene is TRBD2 (5 bases). V gave up 8 bases and J gave up 7 bases, with 20 bases separating them. CDR1 is SNHLY and CDR2 is FYNNEI in the germline V gene. The CDR3 contains 15 residues. The chain's CDR3 is CASALDPLKGGELFF. In nucleotides, the CDR3 is TGTGCCAGCGCACTAGACCCCCTAAAGGGCGGGGAGCTGTTTTTT.

The chain is built from TRBV19 and TRBJ1-5; tentatively, D is TRBD1 (5 bases). The CDR3 is made up of 16 amino acids. Germline V gene sequence: CDR1 LNHDA, CDR2 SQIVND (reference sequence). V was trimmed by 7 bases and J by 0 bases, leaving 16 bases between them. The CDR3 region is CASIGQGGISNQPQHF. DNA for the CDR3: TGTGCCAGTATCGGGCAGGGAGGTATTAGCAATCAGCCCCAGCATTTT. The variable domain in full, completed from reference TRBV19 and TRBJ1-5, reads DGGITQSPKYLFRKEGQNVTLSCEQNLNHDAMYWYRQDPGQGLRLIYYSQIVNDFQKGDIAEGYSVSREKKESFPLTVTSAQKNPTAFYLCASIGQGGISNQPQHFGDGTRLSIL.

The chain couples TRBV7-3 to TRBJ2-1; perhaps TRBD2 as D (6 bases). The CDR3 runs 15 residues. The germline V gene has CDR1 SGHTA and CDR2 FQGTGA. V was trimmed by 2 bases and J by 2 bases, leaving 10 bases between them. The CDR3 protein is CASSLLGGAYNEQFF. Written as DNA, the CDR3 is TGTGCCAGCAGCTTATTAGGCGGGGCCTACAATGAGCAGTTCTTC.

This clone was recorded only once. The chain employs TRBV11-3 and TRBJ2-1; 9 bases align to TRBD2. Germline-derived CDR1 and CDR2 are SGHNT and YENEEA. Trimming removed 3 bases from V and 5 bases from J; junction bases left unmatched: 5. The CDR3 runs to 15 residues. CDR3 protein: CASSLISGGNNEQFF. In DNA, the CDR3 is TGTGCCAGCAGCTTGATTAGCGGGGGAAACAATGAGCAGTTCTTC.

This chain connects TRBV5-1 to TRBJ2-2; D is unclear. Looked up from germline, CDR1 is SGHRS and CDR2 is YFSETQ. The CDR3 sequence is 14 residues long. Between the trimmed V and J ends, which lost 5 bases and 0 bases, there was a span of 8 bases. This CDR3 is CASRGPTNTGELFF. CDR3 coding DNA: TGCGCCAGCAGAGGGCCTACGAACACCGGGGAGCTGTTTTTT.

The chain is built from TRBV6-5 and TRBJ1-1; no reliable D call. The V and J ends lost 7 bases and 2 bases respectively, with 8 bases between them. CDR1 is MNHEY, CDR2 SVGAGI, per germline. CDR3 length: 12 residues. CDR3 amino acids: CASNRVNTEAFF. The CDR3 DNA is TGTGCCAGCAATAGGGTCAACACTGAAGCTTTCTTT.

This chain links TRBV11-2 with TRBJ1-4; D is unresolved. The CDR3 covers 14 residues. Germline V CDR1 and CDR2: SGHAT, FQNNGV. With 4 bases removed from V and 3 bases from J, the gap between germline ends came to 9 bases. The CDR3 spells CASSWTDSNEKLFF. The CDR3 coding sequence is TGTGCCAGCAGCTGGACGGATTCTAATGAAAAACTGTTTTTT.

The V gene is TRBV5-1, the J gene TRBJ2-7, with D possibly being TRBD2 (7 bases). From germline, CDR1 is SGHRS and CDR2 YFSETQ. The V gene lost 0 bases and the J gene lost 4 bases, with 11 bases spanning the gap. The CDR3 is made up of 14 amino acids. CDR3 nucleotides: TGCGCCAGCAGCTTGGACGGGGGGCCTTACGAGCAGTACGTC. As protein: CASSLDGGPYEQYV.

This chain joins TRBV30 and TRBJ1-4; 7 nucleotides line up with TRBD1. Germline trimming cut 0 bases from V and 8 bases from J; bases unmatched to any gene: 6. This CDR3 region has 14 residues. Per the germline V gene, CDR1 is GTSNPN and CDR2 is SVGIG (reference sequence). The CDR3: CAWSVLAGGEKLFF. The CDR3 DNA follows: TGTGCCTGGAGTGTACTAGCAGGGGGAGAAAAACTGTTTTTT.

The V gene is TRBV18, the J gene TRBJ1-4; D is unresolved. The V end was cut by 3 bases, the J end by 14 bases, with 16 bases between. CDR3 length: 13 residues. From germline, CDR1 is KGHSH and CDR2 LQKENI. The CDR3 loop reads CASSPPIRDNLFF. The CDR3 region has the DNA TGTGCCAGCTCACCCCCGATAAGGGATAATCTGTTTTTT. The full variable domain, rest sourced from reference TRBV18 and TRBJ1-4, is NAGVMQNPRHLVRRRGQEARLRCSPMKGHSHVYWYRQLPEEGLKFMVYLQKENIIDESGMPKERFSAEFPKEGPSILRIQQVVRGDSAAYFCASSPPIRDNLFFGSGTQLSVL.

This chain uses TRBV3-1 (or the pseudogene TRBV3-2) with TRBJ1-1; D ambiguous. Germline V CDR1 and CDR2: LGHDT, YNNKEL (reference sequence). The CDR3 totals 13 residues. Trimming cost V 1 base and J 8 bases, with 11 bases left between them. The CDR3 is CASSQGVKIEAFF. The CDR3 coding sequence is TGTGCCAGCAGCCAAGGAGTAAAAATCGAAGCTTTCTTT.

The chain has TRBV27 and TRBJ1-5; 7 nucleotides align to TRBD1. This CDR3 is built from 13 residues. From germline, CDR1 is MNHEY and CDR2 SMNVEV (reference sequence). The V segment lost 6 bases and the J segment 7 bases; nucleotides outside the gene matches: 6. The CDR3 spells CASSSTGIQPQHF. The CDR3 nucleotides are TGTGCCAGCAGCTCGACAGGGATCCAGCCCCAGCATTTT.

This clone was detected only a few times. The chain couples TRBV9 to TRBJ2-7, with D possibly called TRBD1 or TRBD2 (5 bases each). Germline CDR1 is SGDLS and CDR2 is YYNGEE. The CDR3 loop spans 15 amino acids. The V end lost 4 bases, the J end lost 4 bases, and 18 bases lay between the germline ends. CDR3 sequence (DNA): TGTGCCAGCAGCAGGACTGGAGACGGGGCTTACGAGCAGTACGTC. Translated, it gives CASSRTGDGAYEQYV.

The rearrangement joins TRBV12-5 to TRBJ1-6, with unresolved D. The CDR3 length is 20 residues. Trimming took off 0 bases at V and 0 bases at J, with 18 bases between the two ends. Germline lookup yields CDR1 LGHNT and CDR2 FRNRAP. This CDR3 reads CASGLVRAVDRSSYNSPLHF. In DNA form, the CDR3 reads TGTGCTAGTGGTTTGGTACGGGCAGTGGACCGCAGCTCCTATAATTCACCCCTCCACTTT.

The V gene is TRBV12-3 or TRBV12-4, the J gene TRBJ1-1, with D perhaps matching TRBD1 (5 bases). V was pared by 6 bases and J by 5 bases, with 13 bases between. This CDR3 contains 13 residues. As DNA, the CDR3 is TGTGCCAGCAGAGGTGCCAGGGTTACTGAAGCTTTCTTT. Protein product: CASRGARVTEAFF.

J is TRBJ1-3 and V is TRBV6-5; unclear D gene. The germline gives CDR1 MNHEY, CDR2 SVGAGI. V lost 2 bases, J lost 0 bases, and 8 bases lay in between. The CDR3 contains 15 residues. The DNA of the CDR3 is TGTGCCAGCAGTTACGCGGGCGTCTCTGGAAACACCATATATTTT. It yields the protein CASSYAGVSGNTIYF.

J is TRBJ1-5 and V is TRBV7-8; D is unresolved. There are 17 residues in the CDR3. Germline V gene sequence: CDR1 SGHVS, CDR2 FQNEAQ. The V and J ends lost 3 bases and 3 bases respectively, with 18 bases between them. CDR3 region: CASSLLAGQDFNQPQHF. DNA of the CDR3: TGTGCCAGCAGCTTGCTCGCGGGTCAGGACTTCAATCAGCCCCAGCATTTT. Together with reference TRBV7-8 and TRBJ1-5, the CDR3 gives the full variable domain: GAGVSQSPRYKVAKRGQDVALRCDPISGHVSLFWYQQALGQGPEFLTYFQNEAQLDKSGLPSDRFFAERPEGSVSTLKIQRTQQEDSAVYLCASSLLAGQDFNQPQHFGDGTRLSIL.